This T cell receptor beta chain originates from a study of T cell changes during pregnancy in multiple sclerosis. CDR3 size: 13 residues. The germline V gene encodes CDR1 SNHLY and CDR2 FYNNEI. V lost 6 bases to trimming and J lost 2 bases, with 9 bases between them. TCRdb's table, derived via immunoSEQ multiplex PCR, lists solely in-frame clones and lacks some. The table has 25,000 to 35,000 clones, under 95% seen once; the top ten hold less than 0.45%. This clone showed up just a few times. The genes are TRBV2 and TRBJ2-3; TRBD1 is a possible D gene (6 bases). The sample here was CD4+ T cells from peripheral blood mononuclear cells, taken in the second trimester of pregnancy. The sequence derives from a female donor in good health, enrolled as a control in a pregnancy study. CDR3 loop: CASSRDNTDTQYF. DNA for the CDR3: TGTGCCAGCAGCCGGGACAACACAGATACGCAGTATTTT.